These T cell receptor beta chains were read from a single sample in a study of cytomegalovirus exposure and HLA in healthy donors. Profiling relied on immunoSEQ multiplex PCR, and the TCRdb table lists in-frame clones only, not all of them. The sample includes 100,000 or so clones, roughly 15% of them seen just once. The material sequenced was PBMCs. Receptors were obtained from a female donor in good health and CMV-seronegative. Each CDR3 is given with its conserved first and last residue. Fields, in order: D gene, V gene, J gene, clone size, CDR3 DNA, CDR3 protein. D genes are given only for firm matches. Size is stated for part of the rows, as once, few or many counts, or as a class when the clone is expanded.

.,TRBV27,TRBJ1-1,.,TGTGCCAGCAGTTTAAGGATCTCCGCGGACACTGAAGCTTTCTTT,CASSLRISADTEAFF
.,TRBV12-2,TRBJ2-7,few,TGTGCAAGTCGCTTAGTCCAGTACGAGCAGTACTTC,CASRLVQYEQYF
.,TRBV19,TRBJ1-2,few,TGTGCCAGTGCCCCGCGGCAGGGCTATGGCTACACCTTC,CASAPRQGYGYTF
.,TRBV30,TRBJ2-7,few,TGTGCCTGGAGTCGCGTCAACAGGGCCTACGAGCAGTACTTC,CAWSRVNRAYEQYF
.,TRBV19,TRBJ1-5,.,TGTGCCAGTAGTATAGGACAGAATCAGCCCCAGCATTTT,CASSIGQNQPQHF
TRBD2,TRBV9,TRBJ2-2,few,TGTGCCAGCAGCGTCAGACTAGCGGGAGGGGGCGACACCGGGGAGCTGTTTTTT,CASSVRLAGGGDTGELFF
.,TRBV7-2,TRBJ1-5,few,TGTGCCAGCAGCCCCCAGGTTAGCAATCAGCCCCAGCATTTT,CASSPQVSNQPQHF
.,TRBV7-9,TRBJ2-7,.,TGTGCCAGCAGCTTCCTTCCTAGCTCCTACGAGCAGTACTTC,CASSFLPSSYEQYF
TRBD1,TRBV6-5,TRBJ1-1,.,TGTGCCAGCAGCCGGACAGGGTATGTAGCTTTCTTT,CASSRTGYVAFF
TRBD1,TRBV30,TRBJ1-2,.,TGTGCCTGGAGTAGGAGGAGACAGGGGGACTATGGCTACACCTTC,CAWSRRRQGDYGYTF
TRBD2,TRBV11-2,TRBJ2-7,.,TGTGCCAGCAGCCCCCCATTGGGCGGGAGTTCCTACGAGCAGTACTTC,CASSPPLGGSSYEQYF
.,TRBV28,TRBJ2-1,few,TGTGCCAGCACCAAAAGTGGGAGAGAGCAGTTCTTC,CASTKSGREQFF
TRBD1,TRBV6-1,TRBJ2-7,.,TGTGCCAGCAGTGCGCTCGTCGACAGGGGAGCCTACGAGCAGTACTTC,CASSALVDRGAYEQYF
.,TRBV28,TRBJ1-3,few,TGTGCCAGTACTAACCCTACAGGGTTCGCTGGAAACACCATATATTTT,CASTNPTGFAGNTIYF
.,TRBV7-2,TRBJ2-7,few,TGTGCCAGCAGCTTGGGGAGGTCCTACGAGCAGTACTTC,CASSLGRSYEQYF
TRBD2,TRBV11-2,TRBJ2-1,.,TGTGCCAGCAGCTTATGGGATGGGGGGGTTTACAATGAGCAGTTCTTC,CASSLWDGGVYNEQFF
TRBD2,TRBV5-4,TRBJ2-2,.,TGTGCCAGCAGCCTCCCGACTAGCGGGAGGATGAGGGAGCTGTTTTTT,CASSLPTSGRMRELFF
TRBD2,TRBV9,TRBJ2-5,.,TGTGCCAGCGGACCCAGCGGGGGGTTTGGTGAGACCCAGTACTTC,CASGPSGGFGETQYF
.,TRBV7-9,TRBJ2-1,few,TGTGCCTCTCGTGGGAGAGGGATAAGCTCCTACAATGAGCAGTTCTTC,CASRGRGISSYNEQFF
TRBD2,TRBV27,TRBJ2-1,.,TGTGCCAGCAGTTTATCCGGGGGGAACTCTTACAATGAGCAGTTCTTC,CASSLSGGNSYNEQFF
.,TRBV14,TRBJ2-7,few,TGTGCCAGCAGCCAGCCGAGGGCCCCCTACGAGCAGTACTTC,CASSQPRAPYEQYF
.,TRBV15,TRBJ1-1,.,TGTGCCACCAGCAGAGATTTGGCGGGGCCAGACACTGAAGCTTTCTTT,CATSRDLAGPDTEAFF
TRBD1,TRBV2,TRBJ2-1,few,TGTGCCAGCAGTGGACAGGGGGGCTCCTACAATGAGCAGTTCTTC,CASSGQGGSYNEQFF
TRBD1,TRBV28,TRBJ1-5,few,TGTGCCAGCAGTTTATACCGACAGGGTAATCAGCCCCAGCATTTT,CASSLYRQGNQPQHF
.,TRBV5-1,TRBJ2-5,.,TGCGCCAGCAGCTTGGCCCCGGTCGGGTCCCAAGGGACCCAGTACTTC,CASSLAPVGSQGTQYF
TRBD1,TRBV4-1,TRBJ1-2,few,TGCGCCAGCAGCCGTACAGGGGATTATGGCTACACCTTC,CASSRTGDYGYTF
TRBD1,TRBV5-6,TRBJ1-2,few,TGTGCCAGCAGCCAGTATAGACAGGGTCAGGATGGCTACACCTTC,CASSQYRQGQDGYTF
TRBD2,TRBV4-2,TRBJ2-5,few,TGTGCCAGCAGCCAAGGGACTAGCGGGCAAGAGACCCAGTACTTC,CASSQGTSGQETQYF
.,TRBV5-1,TRBJ2-1,.,TGCGCCAGCAGCTTGGCCCGGACAAACTACAATGAGCAGTTCTTC,CASSLARTNYNEQFF
TRBD2,TRBV7-9,TRBJ2-5,.,TGTGCCAGCAGCTTAGCTAATAGCGGGGGATACCAAGAGACCCAGTACTTC,CASSLANSGGYQETQYF
TRBD1,TRBV2,TRBJ2-1,few,TGTGCCAGCAGTGGCCAGGGGGTTGATGAGCAGTTCTTC,CASSGQGVDEQFF
TRBD2,TRBV13,TRBJ2-1,.,TGTGCCAGCAGGGTTGGGGGGGGCAATGAGCAGTTCTTC,CASRVGGGNEQFF
.,TRBV19,TRBJ1-5,few,TGTGCCAGTAGTACCGCCGGGATGGGAAATCAGCCCCAGCATTTT,CASSTAGMGNQPQHF
.,TRBV7-9,TRBJ1-1,.,TGTGCCAGCAGCTCACGCAGGGTGGGGAACACTGAAGCTTTCTTT,CASSSRRVGNTEAFF
TRBD1,TRBV5-8,TRBJ1-5,few,TGTGCCAGCAGCTTGGGGGACAGACCCAATCAGCCCCAGCATTTT,CASSLGDRPNQPQHF
.,TRBV11-2,TRBJ2-1,few,TGTGCCAGCAGCTTAACATTCGGGGATGAGCAGTTCTTC,CASSLTFGDEQFF
.,TRBV30,TRBJ1-1,.,TGTGCCTGGAGTGTAGGGAGTAGAGCTTTCTTT,CAWSVGSRAFF
.,TRBV30,TRBJ1-1,.,TGTGCCTGGAGTGGCAGCCGGGTTGAAGCTTTCTTT,CAWSGSRVEAFF
TRBD1,TRBV4-3,TRBJ2-5,.,TGCGCCAGCAGCCTCACGACAGGGTACCAAGAGACCCAGTACTTC,CASSLTTGYQETQYF
TRBD2,TRBV29-1,TRBJ2-7,few,TGCAGCGTTGGACTCTCCCTGGGAGGGTCCTCCCTCTCCTACGAGCAGTACTTC,CSVGLSLGGSSLSYEQYF
TRBD2,TRBV9,TRBJ2-1,.,TGTGCCAGCAGCGTATCTACCGCGGGGGGGTACAATGAGCAGTTCTTC,CASSVSTAGGYNEQFF
.,TRBV4-3,TRBJ2-3,few,TGCGCCAGCAGCCAAGATGGGGGGGCCACCACAGATACGCAGTATTTT,CASSQDGGATTDTQYF
.,TRBV7-9,TRBJ1-1,.,TGTGCCAGCAGCCTCCCTTGGCGACAGGACCATAACACTGAAGCTTTCTTT,CASSLPWRQDHNTEAFF
TRBD1,TRBV28,TRBJ2-7,.,TGTGCCAGCAGCCCTATGACAGGGACGGGCGAGCAGTACTTC,CASSPMTGTGEQYF
TRBD1,TRBV5-3,TRBJ1-1,.,TGTGCCAGAAGCTTGGGTAACAGGGGGGAAATGAACACTGAAGCTTTCTTT,CARSLGNRGEMNTEAFF
TRBD1,TRBV15,TRBJ2-7,.,TGTGCCACCAGCTGGGGACAGGGGGCGCGCGAGCAGTACTTC,CATSWGQGAREQYF
TRBD1,TRBV19,TRBJ1-1,.,TGTGCCAGTAGTCCCGGACAGGGGGCGAATCGGGTCACTGAAGCTTTCTTT,CASSPGQGANRVTEAFF
TRBD1,TRBV6-1,TRBJ2-3,few,TGTGCCAGCACCTTGCTACAGGGGCCCTCAGATACGCAGTATTTT,CASTLLQGPSDTQYF
.,TRBV21-1,TRBJ2-1,.,.,CASSKVGGGSSYNEQFF
.,TRBV7-2,TRBJ2-3,.,TGTGCCAGCAGGAGTAGCGGAACTAGCACAGATACGCAGTATTTT,CASRSSGTSTDTQYF
TRBD1,TRBV12-5,TRBJ2-5,few,TGTGCTAGTGGTTTGGGGACAGGGTGGGAGACCCAGTACTTC,CASGLGTGWETQYF
TRBD1,TRBV9,TRBJ2-5,few,TGTGCCAGCAGCGGGGTCGGGACAGCACGCGAGACCCAGTACTTC,CASSGVGTARETQYF
TRBD1,TRBV28,TRBJ1-4,.,TGTGCCAGCAGTTCCACCGGGACAGGACCAACTAATGAAAAACTGTTTTTT,CASSSTGTGPTNEKLFF
TRBD1,TRBV6-1,TRBJ2-6,.,TGTGCCACTTCACAGGGGAGCTCTGGGGCCAACGTCCTGACTTTC,CATSQGSSGANVLTF